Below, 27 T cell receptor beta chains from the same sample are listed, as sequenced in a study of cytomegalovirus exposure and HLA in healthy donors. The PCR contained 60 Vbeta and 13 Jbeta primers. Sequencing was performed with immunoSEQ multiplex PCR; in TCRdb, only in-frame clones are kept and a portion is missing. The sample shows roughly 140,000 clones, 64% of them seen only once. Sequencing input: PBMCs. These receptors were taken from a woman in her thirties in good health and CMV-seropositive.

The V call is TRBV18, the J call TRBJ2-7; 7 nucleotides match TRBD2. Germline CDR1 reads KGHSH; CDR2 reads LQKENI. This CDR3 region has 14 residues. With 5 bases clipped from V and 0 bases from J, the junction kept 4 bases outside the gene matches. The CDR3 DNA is TGTGCCAGCTCAGACGCTAGCGGCTCCTACGAGCAGTACTTC. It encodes CASSDASGSYEQYF.

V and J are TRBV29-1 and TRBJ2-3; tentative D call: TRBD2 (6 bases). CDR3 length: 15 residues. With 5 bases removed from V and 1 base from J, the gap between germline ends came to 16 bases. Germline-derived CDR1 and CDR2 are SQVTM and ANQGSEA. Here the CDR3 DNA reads TGCAGCGTTCTCCCTGGCGGGACGGGCACAGATACGCAGTATTTT. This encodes CSVLPGGTGTDTQYF.

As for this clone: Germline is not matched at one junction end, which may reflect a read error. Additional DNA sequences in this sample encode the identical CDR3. The CDR3 is CASSPEAIMNTEAFF. CDR3 DNA: TGCGCCAGCAGCCCCGAGGCCATTATGAACACTGAGGCTTTCTTT. J is TRBJ1-1 and V is TRBV5-1; D is undetermined. The germline gives CDR1 SGHRS, CDR2 YFSETQ. This CDR3 contains 15 residues.

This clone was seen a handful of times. The CDR3 coding sequence is TGTGCCAGCAGCTCAAGAACGGGACAGGGGTATGAAAAACTGTTTTTT. Its translation: CASSSRTGQGYEKLFF. The chain employs TRBV13 and TRBJ1-4, with 10 bases identical to TRBD1. The germline V gene encodes CDR1 PRHDT and CDR2 FYEKMQ (reference sequence). With V trimmed by 4 bases and J by 6 bases, 8 bases remained unmatched. The CDR3 sequence is 16 residues long.

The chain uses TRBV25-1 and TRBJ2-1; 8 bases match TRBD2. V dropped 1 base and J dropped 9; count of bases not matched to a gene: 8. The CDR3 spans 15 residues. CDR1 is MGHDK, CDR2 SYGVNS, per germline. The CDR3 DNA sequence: TGTGCCAGCAGTGAATTATCCGGGAGGGCCGGTGAGCAGTTCTTC. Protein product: CASSELSGRAGEQFF.

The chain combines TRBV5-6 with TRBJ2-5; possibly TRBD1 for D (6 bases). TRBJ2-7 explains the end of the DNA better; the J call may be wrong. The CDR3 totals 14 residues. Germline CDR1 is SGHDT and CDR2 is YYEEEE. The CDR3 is CASSLTGNKYEQYF. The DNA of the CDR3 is TGTGCCAGCAGCCTGACAGGTAACAAATACGAGCAGTACTTC.

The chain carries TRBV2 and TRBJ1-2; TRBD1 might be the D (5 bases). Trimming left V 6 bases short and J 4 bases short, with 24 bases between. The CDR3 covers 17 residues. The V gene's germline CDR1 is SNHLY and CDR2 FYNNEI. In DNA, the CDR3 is TGTGCCAGCAGCGGGAGTCGGGGGGGAACAAATGGCTATGGCTACACCTTC. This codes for CASSGSRGGTNGYGYTF.

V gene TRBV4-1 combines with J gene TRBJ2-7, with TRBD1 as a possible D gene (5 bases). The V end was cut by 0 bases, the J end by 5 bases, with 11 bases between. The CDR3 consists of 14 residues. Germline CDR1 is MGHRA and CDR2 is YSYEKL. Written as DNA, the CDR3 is TGCGCCAGCAGCCAAGAGGGGCTGTTCGACGAGCAGTACTTC. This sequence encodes CASSQEGLFDEQYF.

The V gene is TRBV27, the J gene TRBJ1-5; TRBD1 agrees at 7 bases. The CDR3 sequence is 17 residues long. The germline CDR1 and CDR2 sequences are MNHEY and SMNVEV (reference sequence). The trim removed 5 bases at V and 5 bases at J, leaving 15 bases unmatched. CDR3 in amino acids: CASSPHWPRGRYQPQHF. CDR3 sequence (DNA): TGTGCCAGCAGTCCCCATTGGCCGAGGGGGCGGTATCAGCCCCAGCATTTT.

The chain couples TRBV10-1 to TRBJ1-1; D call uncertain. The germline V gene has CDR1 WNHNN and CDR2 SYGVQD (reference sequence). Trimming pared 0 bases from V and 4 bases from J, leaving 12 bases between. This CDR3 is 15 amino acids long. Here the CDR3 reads CASSESIGRVTEAFF. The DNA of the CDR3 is TGCGCCAGCAGTGAGTCGATCGGGCGGGTCACTGAAGCTTTCTTT.

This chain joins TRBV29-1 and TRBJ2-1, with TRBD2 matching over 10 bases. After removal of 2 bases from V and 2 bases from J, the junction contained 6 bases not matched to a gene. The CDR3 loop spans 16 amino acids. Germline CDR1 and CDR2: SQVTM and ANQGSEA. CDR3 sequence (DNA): TGCAGCGTTGAATTGGGGCTAGCGGGAGCCTACAATGAGCAGTTCTTC. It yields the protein CSVELGLAGAYNEQFF.

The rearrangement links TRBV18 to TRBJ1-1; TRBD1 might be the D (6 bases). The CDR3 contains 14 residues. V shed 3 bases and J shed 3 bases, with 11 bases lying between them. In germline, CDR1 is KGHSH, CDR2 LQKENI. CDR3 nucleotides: TGTGCCAGCTCACCGACAGGTTCCGACACTGAAGCTTTCTTT. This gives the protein CASSPTGSDTEAFF.

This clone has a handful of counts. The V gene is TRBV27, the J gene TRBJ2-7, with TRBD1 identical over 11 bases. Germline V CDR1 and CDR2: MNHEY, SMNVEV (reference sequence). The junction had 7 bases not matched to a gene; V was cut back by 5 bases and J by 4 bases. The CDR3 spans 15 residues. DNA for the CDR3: TGTGCCAGCAGTGGACGGACAGGGGGCAATTACGAGCAGTACTTC. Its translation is CASSGRTGGNYEQYF.

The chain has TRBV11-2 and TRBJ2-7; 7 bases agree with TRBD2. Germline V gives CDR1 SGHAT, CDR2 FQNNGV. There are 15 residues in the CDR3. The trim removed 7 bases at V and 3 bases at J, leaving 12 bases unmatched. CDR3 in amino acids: CASTSGAGANYEQYF. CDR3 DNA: TGTGCCAGCACTTCTGGGGCGGGAGCGAACTACGAGCAGTACTTC. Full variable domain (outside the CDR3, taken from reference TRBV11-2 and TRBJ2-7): EAGVAQSPRYKIIEKRQSVAFWCNPISGHATLYWYQQILGQGPKLLIQFQNNGVVDDSQLPKDRFSAERLKGVDSTLKIQPAKLEDSAVYLCASTSGAGANYEQYFGPGTRLTVT.

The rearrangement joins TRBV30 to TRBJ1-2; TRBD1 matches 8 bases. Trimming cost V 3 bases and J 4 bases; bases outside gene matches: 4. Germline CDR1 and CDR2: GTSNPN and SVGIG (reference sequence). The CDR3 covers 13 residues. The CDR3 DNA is TGTGCCTGGAGCCGGGACAGGCGCTATGGCTACACCTTC. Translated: CAWSRDRRYGYTF.

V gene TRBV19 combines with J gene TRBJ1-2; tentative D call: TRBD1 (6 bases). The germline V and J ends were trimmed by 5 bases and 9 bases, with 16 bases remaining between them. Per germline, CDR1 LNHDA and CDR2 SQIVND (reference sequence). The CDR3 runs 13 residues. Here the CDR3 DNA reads TGTGCCAGTAGTCCAAACAGGGAAGTGAGCTACACCTTC. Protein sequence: CASSPNREVSYTF.

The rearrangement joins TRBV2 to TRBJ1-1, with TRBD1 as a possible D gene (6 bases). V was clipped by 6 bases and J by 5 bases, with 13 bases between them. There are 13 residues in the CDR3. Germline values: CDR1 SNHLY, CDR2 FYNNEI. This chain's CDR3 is CASRRRGITEAFF. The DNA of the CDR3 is TGTGCCAGCAGACGAAGGGGGATAACTGAAGCTTTCTTT. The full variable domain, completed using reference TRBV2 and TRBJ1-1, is EPEVTQTPSHQVTQMGQEVILRCVPISNHLYFYWYRQILGQKVEFLVSFYNNEISEKSEIFDDQFSVERPDGSNFTLKIRSTKLEDSAMYFCASRRRGITEAFFGQGTRLTVV.

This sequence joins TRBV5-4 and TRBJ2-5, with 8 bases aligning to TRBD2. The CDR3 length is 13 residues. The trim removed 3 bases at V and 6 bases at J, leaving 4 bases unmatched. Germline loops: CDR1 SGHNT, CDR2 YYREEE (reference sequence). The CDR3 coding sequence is TGTGCCAGCAGCTCAGCGGGGGAACAGACCCAGTACTTC. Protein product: CASSSAGEQTQYF. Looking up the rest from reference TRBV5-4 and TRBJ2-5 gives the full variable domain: ETGVTQSPTHLIKTRGQQVTLRCSSQSGHNTVSWYQQALGQGPQFIFQYYREEENGRGNFPPRFSGLQFPNYSSELNVNALELDDSALYLCASSSAGEQTQYFGPGTRLLVL.

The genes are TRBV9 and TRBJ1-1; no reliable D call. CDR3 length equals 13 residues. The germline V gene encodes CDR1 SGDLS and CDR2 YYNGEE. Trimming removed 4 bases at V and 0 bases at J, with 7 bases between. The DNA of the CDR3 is TGTGCCAGCAGCCGAAGCATGAACACTGAAGCTTTCTTT. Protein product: CASSRSMNTEAFF.

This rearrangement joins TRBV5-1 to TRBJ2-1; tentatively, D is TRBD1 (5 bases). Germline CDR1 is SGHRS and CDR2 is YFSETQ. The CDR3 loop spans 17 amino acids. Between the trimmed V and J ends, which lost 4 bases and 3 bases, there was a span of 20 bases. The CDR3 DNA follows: TGCGCCAGCAGCAGGCGTACGCAGGGTCCCCTCTACAATGAGCAGTTCTTC. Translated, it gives CASSRRTQGPLYNEQFF.

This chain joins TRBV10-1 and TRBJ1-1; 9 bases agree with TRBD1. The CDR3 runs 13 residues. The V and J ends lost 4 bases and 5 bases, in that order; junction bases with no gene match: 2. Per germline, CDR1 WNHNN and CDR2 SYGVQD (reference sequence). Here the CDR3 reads CASSVGTGTEAFF. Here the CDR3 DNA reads TGCGCCAGCAGTGTCGGGACAGGGACTGAAGCTTTCTTT.

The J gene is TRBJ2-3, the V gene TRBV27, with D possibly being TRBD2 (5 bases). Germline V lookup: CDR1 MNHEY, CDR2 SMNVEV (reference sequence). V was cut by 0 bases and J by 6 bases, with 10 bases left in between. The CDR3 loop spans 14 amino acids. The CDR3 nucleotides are TGTGCCAGCAGTTTATCGAGGAGGAGGGATACGCAGTATTTT. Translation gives CASSLSRRRDTQYF.

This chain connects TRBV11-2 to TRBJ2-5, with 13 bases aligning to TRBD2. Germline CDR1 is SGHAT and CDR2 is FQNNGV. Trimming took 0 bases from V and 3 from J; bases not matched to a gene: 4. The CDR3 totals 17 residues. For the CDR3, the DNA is TGTGCCAGCAGCTTAGATTTTACTAGCGGGGGGGAAGAGACCCAGTACTTC. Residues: CASSLDFTSGGEETQYF.

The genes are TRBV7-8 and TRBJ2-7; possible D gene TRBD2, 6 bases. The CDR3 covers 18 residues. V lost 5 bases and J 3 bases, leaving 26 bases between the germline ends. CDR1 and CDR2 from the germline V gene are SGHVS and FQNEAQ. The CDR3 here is CASSDPLSAMEGRYEQYF. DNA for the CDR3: TGTGCCAGCAGCGATCCCCTTAGCGCTATGGAGGGGCGCTACGAGCAGTACTTC.

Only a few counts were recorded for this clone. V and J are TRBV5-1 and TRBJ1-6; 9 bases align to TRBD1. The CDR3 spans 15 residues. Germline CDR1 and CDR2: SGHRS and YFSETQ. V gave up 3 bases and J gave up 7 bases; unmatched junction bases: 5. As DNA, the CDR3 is TGCGCCAGCAGCTCCGGGACAGGGTACAATTCACCCCTCCACTTT. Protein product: CASSSGTGYNSPLHF.

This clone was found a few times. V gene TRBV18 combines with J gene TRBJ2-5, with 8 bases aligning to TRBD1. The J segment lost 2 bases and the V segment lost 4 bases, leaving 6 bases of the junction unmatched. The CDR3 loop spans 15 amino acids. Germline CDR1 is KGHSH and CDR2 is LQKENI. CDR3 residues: CASSRLTGGQETQYF. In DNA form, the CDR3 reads TGTGCCAGCTCACGACTCACAGGGGGTCAAGAGACCCAGTACTTC.

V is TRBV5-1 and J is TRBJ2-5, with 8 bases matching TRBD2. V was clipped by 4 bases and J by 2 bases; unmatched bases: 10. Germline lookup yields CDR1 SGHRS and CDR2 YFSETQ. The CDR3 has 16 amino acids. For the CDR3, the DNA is TGCGCCAGCAGCCCTGGGCTAGCGGGTGGACAAGAGACCCAGTACTTC. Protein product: CASSPGLAGGQETQYF.